The 32 T cell receptor beta chains given below trace back to one sample, sequenced in a study of shared clonotypes between healthy human individuals. The protocol was immunoSEQ multiplex PCR, while the TCRdb copy is restricted to in-frame clones and leaves out a portion. The table includes over a million clones, roughly 96% detected once. Input material: naive CD4+ T cells sorted from blood. Subset indicated: CD45RA+ positively selected. Receptors originate from a man under 40 in good health.

V is TRBV29-1 and J is TRBJ2-2, with D possibly matching TRBD1 (6 bases). V was cut by 6 bases and J by 1 base, with 9 bases left in between. The length of the CDR3 is 13 residues. Germline V lookup: CDR1 SQVTM, CDR2 ANQGSEA. The CDR3 sequence: CSVGDKNTGELFF. CDR3 DNA: TGCAGCGTAGGGGACAAGAACACCGGGGAGCTGTTTTTT.

This chain joins TRBV5-1 and TRBJ2-1; D is undetermined. CDR1 and CDR2 from the germline V gene are SGHRS and YFSETQ. V lost 5 bases, J lost 8 bases, and 20 bases lay in between. CDR3 size: 15 residues. The DNA of the CDR3 is TGCGCCAGCAGGGGGTGGGCCGTCAATCGGGATGAGCAGTTCTTC. It is translated as CASRGWAVNRDEQFF. The variable domain in full, with the rest retrieved from reference TRBV5-1 and TRBJ2-1, is KAGVTQTPRYLIKTRGQQVTLSCSPISGHRSVSWYQQTPGQGLQFLFEYFSETQRNKGNFPGRFSGRQFSNSRSEMNVSTLELGDSALYLCASRGWAVNRDEQFFGPGTRLTVL.

The chain employs TRBV7-9 and TRBJ2-1; no clear D gene. The CDR3 has 19 residues. Trimming removed 0 bases at V and 7 bases at J, with 25 bases between. The germline V gene encodes CDR1 SEHNR and CDR2 FQNEAQ (reference sequence). CDR3 region: CASSLAQVSTTKAWNEQFF. In nucleotides, the CDR3 is TGTGCCAGCAGCTTAGCTCAGGTCTCTACAACCAAGGCCTGGAATGAGCAGTTCTTC.

About this clone: One base away lies a much larger clone, so this may be a sequencing read error. V is TRBV7-2 and J is TRBJ2-7; TRBD1 might be the D (6 bases). Germline assignment: CDR1 SGHTA and CDR2 FQGNSA. V was clipped by 4 bases and J by 2 bases, with 9 bases between them. CDR3 length: 13 residues. The CDR3 spells CASSSGQPYEQYF. DNA of the CDR3: TGTGCCAGCAGCTCGGGACAACCCTACGAGCAGTACTTC.

The rearrangement uses TRBV19 and TRBJ2-5; TRBD1 might be the D (5 bases). Germline CDR1 reads LNHDA; CDR2 reads SQIVND (reference sequence). The ends were cut back, 3 bases at V and 2 bases at J, with 10 bases in the middle. CDR3 length: 14 residues. CDR3 nucleotides: TGTGCCAGTAGTATCCCCGCAGGGCAAGAGACCCAGTACTTC. Protein product: CASSIPAGQETQYF. The variable domain in full, with the rest retrieved from reference TRBV19 and TRBJ2-5, is DGGITQSPKYLFRKEGQNVTLSCEQNLNHDAMYWYRQDPGQGLRLIYYSQIVNDFQKGDIAEGYSVSREKKESFPLTVTSAQKNPTAFYLCASSIPAGQETQYFGPGTRLLVL.

Comments on this clone: Other DNA sequences in the same sample also yield this CDR3. The V gene is TRBV9, the J gene TRBJ2-2, with a tentative D call TRBD2 (6 bases). CDR3 length equals 15 residues. Trimming removed 0 bases from V and 4 bases from J, with 10 bases in between. Germline lookup yields CDR1 SGDLS and CDR2 YYNGEE. CDR3 amino acids: CASSVAGVGTGELFF. The CDR3 bases are TGTGCCAGCAGCGTAGCGGGGGTGGGCACCGGGGAGCTGTTTTTT.

This chain uses TRBV5-4 with TRBJ1-2; D not certain. Germline V gene lookup returns CDR1 SGHNT and CDR2 YYREEE (reference sequence). V lost 4 bases and J lost 0, with 1 base in between. There are 11 residues in the CDR3. Written as DNA, the CDR3 is TGTGCCAGCAGCACTAACTATGGCTACACCTTC. It encodes CASSTNYGYTF.

This clone was seen many times. DNA of the CDR3: TGTGCCATCAGGGAGGCGTCTGGAAACACCATATATTTT. This translates into CAIREASGNTIYF. The chain combines TRBV10-3 with TRBJ1-3; D is ambiguous. The CDR3 contains 13 residues. Germline V gives CDR1 ENHRY, CDR2 SYGVKD. The V and J ends lost 6 bases and 1 base respectively, with 7 bases between them.

This chain joins TRBV2 and TRBJ1-4; the match to TRBD1 covers 7 bases. Germline-derived CDR1 and CDR2 are SNHLY and FYNNEI. V lost 7 bases, J lost 6 bases, and 8 bases stayed unmatched. This CDR3 comprises 14 residues. The CDR3 region has the DNA TGTGCCAGCACCGGGACAGCTCGTTATGAAAAACTGTTTTTT. Its translation is CASTGTARYEKLFF. Using reference TRBV2 and TRBJ1-4 for the parts outside the CDR3, the full variable domain is EPEVTQTPSHQVTQMGQEVILRCVPISNHLYFYWYRQILGQKVEFLVSFYNNEISEKSEIFDDQFSVERPDGSNFTLKIRSTKLEDSAMYFCASTGTARYEKLFFGSGTQLSVL.

The V call is TRBV2, the J call TRBJ2-1, with D perhaps TRBD1 or TRBD2 (5 bases each). The germline V gene encodes CDR1 SNHLY and CDR2 FYNNEI. V shed 9 bases and J shed 3 bases, with 15 bases lying between them. The CDR3 is made up of 14 amino acids. The CDR3 region is CASLWDESYNEQFF. CDR3 coding DNA: TGTGCCAGTCTTTGGGACGAGAGCTACAATGAGCAGTTCTTC. The entire variable domain, with the rest obtained from reference TRBV2 and TRBJ2-1, is as follows: EPEVTQTPSHQVTQMGQEVILRCVPISNHLYFYWYRQILGQKVEFLVSFYNNEISEKSEIFDDQFSVERPDGSNFTLKIRSTKLEDSAMYFCASLWDESYNEQFFGPGTRLTVL.

This rearrangement joins TRBV11-1 to TRBJ1-1; D is unresolved. The CDR3 length is 15 residues. V shed 1 base and J shed 4 bases, with 13 bases lying between them. Germline V gene sequence: CDR1 SGHAT, CDR2 FQDESV (reference sequence). In nucleotides, the CDR3 is TGTGCCAGCAGCTTAGGGCGGCAGTCGGTCACTGAAGCTTTCTTT. It codes for CASSLGRQSVTEAFF.

This chain joins TRBV18 and TRBJ2-4, with 9 bases matching TRBD1. With V trimmed by 6 bases and J by 5 bases, 5 bases remained unmatched. This CDR3 has 14 amino acids. Germline V gene data show CDR1 as KGHSH and CDR2 as LQKENI. CDR3 amino acids: CASSQTGGENIQYF. As DNA, the CDR3 is TGTGCCAGCTCCCAGACAGGGGGTGAAAACATTCAGTACTTC.

This chain links TRBV19 with TRBJ1-4, with D possibly being TRBD1 (5 bases). Trimming took 4 bases from V and 7 from J, leaving 19 bases between them. CDR1 LNHDA and CDR2 SQIVND come from the germline V gene (reference sequence). The CDR3 is 16 residues long. The CDR3 loop reads CASSNYPGPGTEKLFF. The CDR3 nucleotides read TGTGCCAGTAGTAACTATCCGGGCCCGGGGACTGAAAAACTGTTTTTT.

The gene calls are TRBV10-3 and TRBJ1-1; D is unclear. Trimming shortened V by 7 bases and J by 0 bases, and 9 bases separated the two germline ends. Germline V gene sequence: CDR1 ENHRY, CDR2 SYGVKD. The CDR3 contains 13 residues. For the CDR3, the DNA is TGTGCCATCAATCCGGAACTGAACACTGAAGCTTTCTTT. Amino acid sequence: CAINPELNTEAFF.

The V and J genes are TRBV6-1 and TRBJ1-1; D unresolved. The V gene lost 3 bases and the J gene lost 10 bases, with 12 bases spanning the gap. CDR1 MNHNS and CDR2 SASEGT come from the germline V gene. The CDR3 has 12 amino acids. CDR3 nucleotide sequence: TGTGCCAGCAGTGATGTACGATTTCTAGCTTTCTTT. This sequence encodes CASSDVRFLAFF.

The chain recombines TRBV6-5 with TRBJ2-7; 10 bases match TRBD2. Trimming at V came to 5 bases and at J to 7 bases, leaving 11 bases not matched to a gene. The CDR3 runs 15 residues. The germline V gene has CDR1 MNHEY and CDR2 SVGAGI. This CDR3 reads CASSPPGTSAWEQYF. The CDR3 bases are TGTGCCAGCAGTCCCCCCGGGACTAGCGCGTGGGAGCAGTACTTC.

The chain is built from TRBV19 and TRBJ2-1, with a weak D call TRBD2 (5 bases). The V end lost 5 bases, the J end lost 8 bases, and 22 bases lay between the germline ends. CDR3 length: 16 residues. Germline CDR1 and CDR2: LNHDA and SQIVND (reference sequence). CDR3 in DNA: TGTGCCAGTAGTCCGTCTAGCCTACCCCCACGGGATGAGCAGTTCTTC. Protein sequence: CASSPSSLPPRDEQFF.

J is TRBJ2-7 and V is TRBV5-3, with a weak D call TRBD2 (6 bases). TRBV5-3 is labeled an ORF, and its function is uncertain. The ends were cut back, 1 base at V and 2 bases at J, with 13 bases in the middle. This CDR3 is built from 15 residues. CDR3 DNA sequence: TGTGCCAGAAGCTTGTGTAGCGGTCGGACCTACGAGCAGTACTTC. Protein sequence: CARSLCSGRTYEQYF.

The gene calls are TRBV5-1 and TRBJ1-1; no reliable D call. The CDR3 is made up of 15 amino acids. Looked up from germline, CDR1 is SGHRS and CDR2 is YFSETQ. The ends were cut back, 4 bases at V and 5 bases at J, with 18 bases in the middle. CDR3 bases: TGCGCCAGCAGCAGGCCCAGCGCGAGCGGAACTGAAGCTTTCTTT. Protein product: CASSRPSASGTEAFF.

The chain couples TRBV28 to TRBJ2-7, with 10 bases identical to TRBD1. The germline gives CDR1 MDHEN, CDR2 SYDVKM. The J segment lost 3 bases and the V segment lost 5 bases, leaving 7 bases of the junction unmatched. The CDR3 runs 15 residues. The CDR3 nucleotides read TGTGCCAGCAGTGAACCGGGACAGGGGATCTACGAGCAGTACTTC. It is translated as CASSEPGQGIYEQYF.

This clone has just one count. The chain is built from TRBV29-1 and TRBJ1-3; no definite D call. Germline CDR1 reads SQVTM; CDR2 reads ANQGSEA. This CDR3 has 15 residues. Deletions cut 4 bases from V and 0 bases from J, with 13 bases between. As DNA, the CDR3 is TGCAGCGTTGGAGCCGGGATCGACTCTGGAAACACCATATATTTT. Translating gives CSVGAGIDSGNTIYF. Combining the CDR3 with reference TRBV29-1 and TRBJ1-3 gives the whole variable domain SAVISQKPSRDICQRGTSLTIQCQVDSQVTMMFWYRQQPGQSLTLIATANQGSEATYESGFVIDKFPISRPNLTFSTLTVSNMSPEDSSIYLCSVGAGIDSGNTIYFGEGSWLTVV.

The chain couples TRBV25-1 to TRBJ2-1; a possible D gene is TRBD1 (6 bases). V was clipped by 1 base and J by 4 bases, with 14 bases between them. The CDR3 contains 16 residues. CDR1 is MGHDK, CDR2 SYGVNS, per germline. In DNA form, the CDR3 reads TGTGCCAGCAGTGAATCCGGACAGAGGCGGTACAATGAGCAGTTCTTC. This codes for CASSESGQRRYNEQFF. Based on the CDR3 plus reference TRBV25-1 and TRBJ2-1, the full variable domain is EADIYQTPRYLVIGTGKKITLECSQTMGHDKMYWYQQDPGMELHLIHYSYGVNSTEKGDLSSESTVSRIRTEHFPLTLESARPSHTSQYLCASSESGQRRYNEQFFGPGTRLTVL.

V usage is TRBV6-6 and J usage is TRBJ2-5; TRBD2 agrees at 15 bases. The CDR3 has 15 amino acids. J gave up 4 bases and V 4 bases, and 1 base lay outside the gene matches. Germline V gene data show CDR1 as MNHNY and CDR2 as SVGAGI (reference sequence). DNA of the CDR3: TGTGCCAGCAGTTGGGGACTAGCGGGAGGAGAGACCCAGTACTTC. Its translation is CASSWGLAGGETQYF.

The chain employs TRBV19 and TRBJ2-7, with a weak D call TRBD2 (5 bases). The CDR3 is 16 residues long. CDR1 is LNHDA and CDR2 is SQIVND in the germline V gene (reference sequence). Trimming left V 1 base short and J 0 bases short, with 13 bases between. As DNA, the CDR3 is TGTGCCAGTAGTATAGGGCGGGCGGCGAGCTCCTACGAGCAGTACTTC. Translating gives CASSIGRAASSYEQYF.

This clone was seen a single time. The rearrangement joins TRBV5-1 to TRBJ1-5; D gene ambiguous. The V and J ends lost 0 bases and 4 bases respectively, with 8 bases between them. This CDR3 is 14 amino acids long. Looked up from germline, CDR1 is SGHRS and CDR2 is YFSETQ. The CDR3 sequence is CASSLGPENQPQHF. The CDR3 nucleotides are TGCGCCAGCAGCTTGGGGCCAGAAAATCAGCCCCAGCATTTT.

This sequence joins TRBV27 and TRBJ2-3; 12 nucleotides line up with TRBD2. Germline CDR1 is MNHEY and CDR2 is SMNVEV (reference sequence). Trimming cost V 1 base and J 3 bases; bases outside gene matches: 5. This CDR3 is 17 amino acids long. CDR3 nucleotides: TGTGCCAGCAGTTTATTCGGACTAGCGGGAACGACAGATACGCAGTATTTT. As protein: CASSLFGLAGTTDTQYF.

This chain links TRBV25-1 with TRBJ2-3; D might be TRBD1 (6 bases). This CDR3 is 14 amino acids long. Trimming pared 0 bases from V and 5 bases from J, leaving 9 bases between. Germline CDR1 is MGHDK and CDR2 is SYGVNS. The CDR3 DNA reads as TGTGCCAGCAGTGAATATGTACAGGGAGATACGCAGTATTTT. The encoded protein is CASSEYVQGDTQYF.

V gene TRBV13 combines with J gene TRBJ2-1; no firm D call. V was shortened by 1 base and J by 2 bases, with 3 bases between the two germline ends. The CDR3 is made up of 13 amino acids. Germline V lookup: CDR1 PRHDT, CDR2 FYEKMQ (reference sequence). The CDR3 reads CASSLATYNEQFF. CDR3 bases: TGTGCCAGCAGCTTAGCAACCTACAATGAGCAGTTCTTC.

This chain links TRBV7-2 with TRBJ2-1; TRBD2 matches 11 bases. Per germline, CDR1 SGHTA and CDR2 FQGNSA. The CDR3 has 20 amino acids. Losses at the gene ends were 0 bases for V and 6 bases for J; bases not matched to a gene: 16. The CDR3 coding sequence is TGTGCCAGCAGCTTAGCACTAGCGGGAGCTGGGCAAAGAGAGAGCAATGAGCAGTTCTTC. This encodes CASSLALAGAGQRESNEQFF.

This clone was found once. The chain has TRBV30 and TRBJ1-5; no clear D gene. Germline V gene lookup returns CDR1 GTSNPN and CDR2 SVGIG (reference sequence). The V and J ends lost 5 bases and 2 bases respectively, with 13 bases between them. The CDR3 has 14 amino acids. CDR3 protein: CAWAREGGNQPQHF. For the CDR3, the DNA is TGTGCCTGGGCAAGGGAGGGTGGCAATCAGCCCCAGCATTTT.

The chain is built from TRBV10-3 and TRBJ2-1; 11 positions agree with TRBD1. J was trimmed by 1 base and V by 6 bases; bases with no gene match: 2. Germline CDR1 and CDR2: ENHRY and SYGVKD. CDR3 size: 15 residues. The CDR3 sequence is CAIRGTGGSYNEQFF. Written as DNA, the CDR3 is TGTGCCATCAGAGGGACAGGGGGGTCCTACAATGAGCAGTTCTTC.

This chain uses TRBV6-5 with TRBJ2-2; possible D gene TRBD2, 5 bases. The CDR3 length is 14 residues. Between the trimmed V and J ends, which lost 5 bases and 3 bases, there was a span of 10 bases. Germline CDR1 MNHEY, CDR2 SVGAGI. The CDR3 region is CASSLFGDTGELFF. The CDR3, as DNA: TGTGCCAGCAGTCTCTTCGGGGACACCGGGGAGCTGTTTTTT.